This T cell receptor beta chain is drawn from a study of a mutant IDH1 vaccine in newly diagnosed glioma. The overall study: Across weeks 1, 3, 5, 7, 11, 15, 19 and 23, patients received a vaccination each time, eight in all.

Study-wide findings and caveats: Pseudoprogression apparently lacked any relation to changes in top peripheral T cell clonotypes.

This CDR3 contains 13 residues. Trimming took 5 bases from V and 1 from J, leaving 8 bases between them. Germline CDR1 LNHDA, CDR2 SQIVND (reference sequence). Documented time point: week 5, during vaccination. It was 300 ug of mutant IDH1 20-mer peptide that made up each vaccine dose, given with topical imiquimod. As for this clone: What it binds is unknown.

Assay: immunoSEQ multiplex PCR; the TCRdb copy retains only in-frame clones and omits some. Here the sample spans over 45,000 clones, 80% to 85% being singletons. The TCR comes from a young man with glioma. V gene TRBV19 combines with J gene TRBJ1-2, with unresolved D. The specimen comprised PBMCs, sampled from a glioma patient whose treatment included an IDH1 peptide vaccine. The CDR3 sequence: CASSAGLNYGYTF. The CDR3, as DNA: TGTGCCAGTAGTGCCGGACTTAACTATGGCTACACCTTC.